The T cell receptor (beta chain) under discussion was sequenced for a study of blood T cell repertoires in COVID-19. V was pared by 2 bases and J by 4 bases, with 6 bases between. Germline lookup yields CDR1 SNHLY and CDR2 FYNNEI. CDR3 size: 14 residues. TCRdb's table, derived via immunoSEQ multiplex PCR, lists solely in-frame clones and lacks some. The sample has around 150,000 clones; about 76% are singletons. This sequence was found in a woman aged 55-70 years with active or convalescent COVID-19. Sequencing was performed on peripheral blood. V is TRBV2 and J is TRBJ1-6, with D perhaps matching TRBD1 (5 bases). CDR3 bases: TGTGCCAGCAGTGAAAAGGGGTATAATTCACCCCTCCACTTT. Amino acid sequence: CASSEKGYNSPLHF. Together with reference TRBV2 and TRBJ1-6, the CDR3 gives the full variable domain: EPEVTQTPSHQVTQMGQEVILRCVPISNHLYFYWYRQILGQKVEFLVSFYNNEISEKSEIFDDQFSVERPDGSNFTLKIRSTKLEDSAMYFCASSEKGYNSPLHFGNGTRLTVT.